The 9 T cell receptor beta chains given below trace back to one sample, sequenced in a study of shared clonotypes between healthy human individuals. Selected positively for CCR7 and CD45RO-negative, naive CD8 cells excluded terminally differentiated effector memory CD45RA+ cells. The protocol was immunoSEQ multiplex PCR, while the TCRdb copy is restricted to in-frame clones and leaves out a portion. Of millions of clones listed, over 85% were seen once; the top ten hold 1.1%. The sequenced sample was naive CD8+ T cells sorted from blood. The receptors derive from a man aged 18 to 35 in good health.

V is TRBV4-1 and J is TRBJ2-7; D not resolved. This CDR3 has 15 residues. Germline CDR1 is MGHRA and CDR2 is YSYEKL. V lost 0 bases and J 2 bases, leaving 11 bases between the germline ends. The CDR3 is CASSQDVDLTYEQYF. The CDR3 DNA is TGCGCCAGCAGCCAAGATGTGGACCTTACCTACGAGCAGTACTTC.

The CDR3 DNA reads as TGTGCCAGCAGCTTAGTGACAGGACCCTATGGCTACACCTTC. Amino acids: CASSLVTGPYGYTF. This rearrangement joins TRBV7-9 to TRBJ1-2; possible D gene TRBD1, 6 bases. Germline CDR1 is SEHNR and CDR2 is FQNEAQ (reference sequence). The V and J ends lost 1 base and 4 bases respectively, with 10 bases between them. This CDR3 region has 14 residues.

V is TRBV11-2 and J is TRBJ2-5; D tentatively reads TRBD1 or TRBD2 (5 bases each). CDR3 length equals 15 residues. V lost 0 bases and J lost 2, with 10 bases in between. Looked up from germline, CDR1 is SGHAT and CDR2 is FQNNGV. For the CDR3, the DNA is TGTGCCAGCAGCTTAGACACGGGGCTGCAAGAGACCCAGTACTTC. Encoded protein: CASSLDTGLQETQYF.

This clone occurred once. The chain links TRBV28 to TRBJ2-7; TRBD1 matches 7 bases. This CDR3 region has 15 residues. The germline V gene has CDR1 MDHEN and CDR2 SYDVKM. With V trimmed by 3 bases and J by 3 bases, 8 bases remained unmatched. CDR3 residues: CASSFPPAGGYEQYF. The DNA for the CDR3 is TGTGCCAGCAGTTTCCCCCCGGCAGGGGGCTACGAGCAGTACTTC.

The V and J genes are TRBV5-1 and TRBJ1-2; the D gene is possibly TRBD1 (6 bases). V was clipped by 3 bases and J by 5 bases, with 11 bases between them. The CDR3 is 13 residues long. Looked up from germline, CDR1 is SGHRS and CDR2 is YFSETQ. The CDR3 here is CASSSTGFYGYTF. The CDR3 DNA reads as TGCGCCAGCAGCTCGACAGGTTTTTATGGCTACACCTTC.

The V and J genes are TRBV18 and TRBJ2-7, with D perhaps TRBD2 (5 bases). V was shortened by 3 bases and J by 3 bases, with 15 bases between the two germline ends. CDR1 and CDR2 (germline): KGHSH, LQKENI. There are 15 residues in the CDR3. This chain's CDR3 is CASSPRGVGVYEQYF. The DNA for the CDR3 is TGTGCCAGCTCACCCCGGGGAGTTGGGGTCTACGAGCAGTACTTC.

The chain has TRBV4-1 and TRBJ1-1, with D perhaps matching TRBD1 (6 bases). The CDR3 extends over 17 amino acids. Trimming stripped 0 bases from V and 3 bases from J, with 17 bases between. Germline V lookup: CDR1 MGHRA, CDR2 YSYEKL. CDR3 amino acids: CASSQEFGAGVYTEAFF. The CDR3 DNA reads as TGCGCCAGCAGCCAAGAGTTCGGGGCAGGGGTGTACACTGAAGCTTTCTTT.

Worth noting for this clone: This sample also contains other DNA sequences that code for the same CDR3. The rearrangement uses TRBV7-9 and TRBJ2-5, with 7 bases that match TRBD1. Looked up from germline, CDR1 is SEHNR and CDR2 is FQNEAQ (reference sequence). The CDR3 has 15 residues. With 1 base clipped from V and 4 bases from J, the junction kept 6 bases outside the gene matches. In DNA form, the CDR3 reads TGTGCCAGCAGCTTAGGAGGACAGGTCCGAGAGACCCAGTACTTC. Its protein is CASSLGGQVRETQYF.

V gene TRBV28 combines with J gene TRBJ1-5; TRBD1 agrees at 12 bases. The CDR3 loop spans 17 amino acids. Trimming at V came to 7 bases and at J to 4 bases, leaving 11 bases not matched to a gene. Per the germline V gene, CDR1 is MDHEN and CDR2 is SYDVKM. This chain's CDR3 is CASTLNRDRGPNQPQHF. For the CDR3, the DNA is TGTGCCAGCACCCTAAATCGGGACAGGGGGCCAAATCAGCCCCAGCATTTT.